The T cell receptor beta chain under discussion was sequenced for a study of blood T cell repertoires in COVID-19. The protocol was immunoSEQ multiplex PCR, while the TCRdb copy is restricted to in-frame clones and leaves out a portion. The sample gives about 120,000 clones, more than 75% of which show up once; about 3% is in the top ten. V shed 2 bases and J 2 bases; nucleotides not matched to a gene: 5. This CDR3 is 15 amino acids long. Germline-derived CDR1 and CDR2 are MNHEY and SVGAGI. The origin of this receptor is a middle-aged man with acute or convalescent COVID-19. The V gene is TRBV6-5, the J gene TRBJ2-7; 8 nucleotides align to TRBD1. Sequenced: peripheral blood. The CDR3 loop reads CASSYDSGQAYEQYF. CDR3 nucleotide sequence: TGTGCCAGCAGTTACGACTCGGGACAGGCCTACGAGCAGTACTTC.